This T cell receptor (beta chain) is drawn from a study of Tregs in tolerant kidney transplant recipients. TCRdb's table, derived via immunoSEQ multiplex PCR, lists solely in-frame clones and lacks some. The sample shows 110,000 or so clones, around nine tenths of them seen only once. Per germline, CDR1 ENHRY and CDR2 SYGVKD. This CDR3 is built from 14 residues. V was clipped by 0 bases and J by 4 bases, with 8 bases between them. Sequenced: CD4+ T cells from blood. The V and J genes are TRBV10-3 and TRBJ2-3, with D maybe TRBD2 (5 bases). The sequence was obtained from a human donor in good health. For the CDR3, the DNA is TGTGCCATCAGTGAGTCTCGGGGAGCAGATACGCAGTATTTT. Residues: CAISESRGADTQYF.